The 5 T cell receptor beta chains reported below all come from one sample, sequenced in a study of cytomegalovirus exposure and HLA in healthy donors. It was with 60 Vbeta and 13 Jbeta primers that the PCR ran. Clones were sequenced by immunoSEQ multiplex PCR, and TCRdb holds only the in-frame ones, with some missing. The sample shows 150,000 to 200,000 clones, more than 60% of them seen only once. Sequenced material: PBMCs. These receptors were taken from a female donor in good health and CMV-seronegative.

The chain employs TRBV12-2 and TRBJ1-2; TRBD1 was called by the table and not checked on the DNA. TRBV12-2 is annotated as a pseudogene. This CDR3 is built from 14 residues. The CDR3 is CASRPPDRGPGYTF. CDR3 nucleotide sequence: TGTGCAAGTCGCCCCCCGGACAGGGGGCCTGGCTACACCTTC.

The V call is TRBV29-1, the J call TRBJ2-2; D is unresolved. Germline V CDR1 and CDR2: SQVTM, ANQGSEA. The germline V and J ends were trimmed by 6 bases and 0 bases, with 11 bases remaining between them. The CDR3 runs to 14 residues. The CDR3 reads CSVRRVANTGELFF. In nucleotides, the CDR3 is TGCAGCGTGAGGAGAGTGGCGAACACCGGGGAGCTGTTTTTT.

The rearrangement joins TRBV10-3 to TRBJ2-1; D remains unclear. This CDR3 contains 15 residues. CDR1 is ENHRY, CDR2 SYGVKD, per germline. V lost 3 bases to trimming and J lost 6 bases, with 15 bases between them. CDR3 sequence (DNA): TGTGCCATCAGTGAACTTTCTAGTCAGTCCAATGAGCAGTTCTTC. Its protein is CAISELSSQSNEQFF.

In DNA, the CDR3 is TGTGCCAGCAGCCAAGTACCAGCGGGAGGGTCAAATACGCAGTATTTT. Protein sequence: CASSQVPAGGSNTQYF. V gene TRBV4-2 combines with J gene TRBJ2-3; 10 nucleotides agree with TRBD2. V shed 1 base and J 7 bases; nucleotides not matched to a gene: 8. Germline-derived CDR1 and CDR2 are LGHNA and YNFKEQ. The length of the CDR3 is 16 residues.

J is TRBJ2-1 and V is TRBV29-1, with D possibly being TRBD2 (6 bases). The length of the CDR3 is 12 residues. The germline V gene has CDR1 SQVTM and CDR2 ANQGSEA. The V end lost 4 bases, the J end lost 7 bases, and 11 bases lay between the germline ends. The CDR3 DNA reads TGCAGCGTTGTTGGAGGGAGGAATGAGCAGTTCTTC. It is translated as CSVVGGRNEQFF.